Following are 25 T cell receptor beta chains from one sample sequenced in a study of T cells in Graves' hyperthyroidism and ophthalmopathy. From RNA transcripts, TCR beta CDR3 regions were amplified. RT-PCR in the first round (using the HTBI primer set) targeted the TCR CDR3. TCRdb reprocessed the multiplex PCR reads with MiXCR, giving one entry per CDR3 protein. Of around 800,000 distinct CDR3 sequences in the sample, roughly 40% were seen once. Input material: blood. These receptors all come from a man aged 18-30 years with Graves' hyperthyroidism.

J is TRBJ2-7 and V is TRBV7-2; D perhaps matches TRBD1 (6 bases). Germline V gene lookup returns CDR1 SGHTA and CDR2 FQGNSA. V lost 2 bases to trimming and J lost 3 bases, with 14 bases between them. This CDR3 spans 15 amino acids. CDR3 in DNA: TGTGCCAGCAGCTTAATACACAGGGAGAGCTACGAGCAGTACTTC. The encoded protein is CASSLIHRESYEQYF.

The CDR3 is CASSPGTSGRRGEQYF. CDR3 nucleotide sequence: TGCGCCAGCAGCCCCGGAACTAGCGGGAGGAGGGGCGAGCAGTACTTC. The genes are TRBV5-1 and TRBJ2-7; 12 bases fit TRBD2. Per the germline V gene, CDR1 is SGHRS and CDR2 is YFSETQ. With V trimmed by 4 bases and J by 6 bases, 11 bases remained unmatched. This CDR3 comprises 16 residues.

The rearrangement links TRBV2 to TRBJ2-6; TRBD2 aligns across 7 bases. The CDR3 contains 14 residues. From germline, CDR1 is SNHLY and CDR2 FYNNEI. With 2 bases clipped from V and 11 bases from J, the junction kept 6 bases outside the gene matches. The CDR3 sequence is CASSENSGPDVLTF. CDR3 coding DNA: TGTGCCAGCAGTGAAAATAGCGGGCCCGACGTCCTGACTTTC.

The sample holds many counts of this clonotype. The chain uses TRBV24-1 and TRBJ2-5; 7 positions agree with TRBD1. Germline V gene data show CDR1 as KGHDR and CDR2 as SFDVKD. The CDR3 length is 16 residues. Trimming removed 3 bases from V and 1 base from J; junction bases left unmatched: 7. The DNA for the CDR3 is TGTGCCACCAGTGATGGACAGGCCCCGCTCCAAGAGACCCAGTACTTC. Translation gives CATSDGQAPLQETQYF.

For this clonotype: A much larger clone differs from this one at a single base, so this may be a read error. J is TRBJ1-2 and V is TRBV20-1; 9 bases fit TRBD1. Germline CDR1 DFQATT, CDR2 SNEGSKA (reference sequence). The CDR3 length is 12 residues. Trimming cost V 6 bases and J 8 bases; bases outside gene matches: 7. CDR3 sequence: CSADRGVEGYTF. CDR3 sequence (DNA): TGCAGTGCCGACAGGGGGGTTGAAGGCTACACCTTC.

This rearrangement joins TRBV14 to TRBJ2-7; 8 nucleotides align to TRBD1. The germline V gene has CDR1 SGHDN and CDR2 FVKESK. The V gene end was trimmed by 3 bases and the J gene end by 2 bases; junction bases not matched to a gene: 3. The CDR3 has 14 residues. CDR3 DNA: TGTGCCAGCAGCCACACGGGACAGGCCTACGAGCAGTACTTC. Its protein product is CASSHTGQAYEQYF.

A remark on this clonotype: This may come from a read error, since a much larger clone is one base off. This chain links TRBV19 with TRBJ1-2, with TRBD1 as a possible D gene (5 bases). Germline CDR1 and CDR2: LNHDA and SQIVND (reference sequence). V shed 1 base and J shed 4 bases, with 10 bases lying between them. The CDR3 is 14 residues long. CDR3 sequence reads: CASSIGLGVYGYTF. Written as DNA, the CDR3 is TGTGCCAGTAGTATAGGGCTAGGGGTCTATGGCTACACCTTC.

The rearrangement links TRBV6-2 or TRBV6-3 to TRBJ1-1, with 7 positions matching TRBD1. V gave up 0 bases and J gave up 8 bases; unmatched junction bases: 12. The germline V gene has CDR1 MNHEY and CDR2 SVGEGT. The CDR3 has 16 residues. The CDR3 loop is CASSYSTWFRGQEAFF. DNA for the CDR3: TGTGCCAGCAGTTACTCGACGTGGTTTAGGGGACAGGAAGCTTTCTTT.

The V gene is TRBV29-1, the J gene TRBJ2-7; 7 bases align to TRBD1. After removal of 7 bases from V and 6 bases from J, the junction contained 15 bases not matched to a gene. Germline CDR1 is SQVTM and CDR2 is ANQGSEA. The CDR3 runs 14 residues. The chain's CDR3 is CSAWAGGEVPEQYF. CDR3 nucleotide sequence: TGCAGCGCTTGGGCAGGGGGTGAGGTCCCCGAGCAGTACTTC.

This clonotype was recorded at least ten times. This chain joins TRBV2 and TRBJ1-1, with a possible D match to TRBD1 (5 bases). Looked up from germline, CDR1 is SNHLY and CDR2 is FYNNEI. There are 13 residues in the CDR3. Deletions cut 5 bases from V and 5 bases from J, with 12 bases between. This CDR3 reads CASSLTQGTEAFF. The CDR3 DNA reads TGTGCCAGCAGTTTAACTCAGGGAACTGAAGCTTTCTTT.

This clonotype was observed many times. The rearrangement joins TRBV20-1 to TRBJ1-2; 11 nucleotides align to TRBD1. V was clipped by 4 bases and J by 4 bases; unmatched bases: 5. This CDR3 spans 14 amino acids. The germline CDR1 and CDR2 sequences are DFQATT and SNEGSKA (reference sequence). The CDR3 region is CSATRTGGTYGYTF. CDR3 nucleotide sequence: TGCAGTGCTACCCGGACAGGGGGCACCTATGGCTACACCTTC.

For this clonotype: A read error may be the cause here, since a much bigger clone is one base away. V gene TRBV20-1 combines with J gene TRBJ2-5; 8 nucleotides align to TRBD2. The junction had 11 bases not matched to a gene; V was cut back by 7 bases and J by 10 bases. Germline-derived CDR1 and CDR2 are DFQATT and SNEGSKA (reference sequence). The CDR3 extends over 12 amino acids. The CDR3 here is CSVGRGMKSQYF. The DNA for the CDR3 is TGCAGTGTCGGGAGGGGGATGAAGAGCCAGTACTTC.

The J gene is TRBJ2-7, the V gene TRBV2; no firm D call. The CDR3 spans 13 residues. Germline lookup yields CDR1 SNHLY and CDR2 FYNNEI. V lost 6 bases and J 2 bases, leaving 11 bases between the germline ends. The CDR3 DNA is TGTGCCAGCAGCCAAGACTTTCCCTACGAGCAGTACTTC. Encoded protein: CASSQDFPYEQYF.

This clonotype was picked up a small number of times. At one of its ends the junction is not consistent with the germline gene, which may arise from a read error. The V and J genes are TRBV10-3 and TRBJ1-5; maybe TRBD1 (5 bases). Per the germline V gene, CDR1 is ENHRY and CDR2 is SYGVKD. CDR3 length equals 15 residues. The CDR3 bases are TGTGCCAGCAGTAGGGCAGGGAGAATCAATCAGCCCCAGCATTTT. Protein: CASSRAGRINQPQHF.

This clonotype was observed a few times. The J gene is TRBJ1-4, the V gene TRBV11-2, with D possibly matching TRBD1 (6 bases). Germline V gives CDR1 SGHAT, CDR2 FQNNGV. The CDR3 is 14 amino acids. V was pared by 6 bases and J by 4 bases, with 12 bases between. The chain's CDR3 is CASRRGGYNEKLFF. The CDR3 bases are TGTGCCAGCAGGAGGGGGGGATATAATGAAAAACTGTTTTTT.

The rearrangement uses TRBV7-9 and TRBJ1-6, with 9 bases fitting TRBD1. CDR1 SEHNR and CDR2 FQNEAQ come from the germline V gene (reference sequence). Trimming cost V 5 bases and J 7 bases; bases outside gene matches: 9. The CDR3 has 16 amino acids. In DNA, the CDR3 is TGTGCCAGCAGCCTTTCCGGGACAGGGTTCAATTCACCCCTCCACTTT. It is translated as CASSLSGTGFNSPLHF. Full variable domain (rest looked up from reference TRBV7-9 and TRBJ1-6): DTGVSQNPRHKITKRGQNVTFRCDPISEHNRLYWYRQTLGQGPEFLTYFQNEAQLEKSRLLSDRFSAERPKGSFSTLEIQRTEQGDSAMYLCASSLSGTGFNSPLHFGNGTRLTVT.

As regards this clonotype: The conserved phenylalanine or tryptophan normally closing the CDR3 is absent here, so this likely arose from a read error. The rearrangement uses TRBV29-1 and TRBJ1-2, with no clear D. Germline CDR1 SQVTM, CDR2 ANQGSEA. The V end lost 4 bases, the J end lost 6 bases, and 18 bases lay between the germline ends. The CDR3 totals 14 residues. CDR3: CSVVRTESIDGYTL. CDR3 nucleotides: TGCAGCGTTGTCCGGACGGAGAGTATAGATGGCTACACCCTC.

Of note for this clonotype: One end of the junction is discordant with germline, which a read error may explain. This chain's CDR3 is CASSSDGQGEDEKLFF. The CDR3, as DNA: TGTGCCAGCAGTTCCGATGGACAGGGTGAGGATGAAAAACTGTTTTTT. V is TRBV4-1 and J is TRBJ1-4; 8 nucleotides agree with TRBD1. The CDR3 length is 16 residues. Germline V gene data show CDR1 as MGHRA and CDR2 as YSYEKL.

This clonotype was seen repeatedly, ten times or more. This chain joins TRBV7-9 and TRBJ1-4; D gene ambiguous. Trimming took off 5 bases at V and 7 bases at J, with 8 bases between the two ends. The CDR3 sequence is 12 residues long. CDR1 and CDR2 (germline): SEHNR, FQNEAQ (reference sequence). DNA of the CDR3: TGTGCCAGCAGCCCCTCAGGTGAAAAACTGTTTTTT. This codes for CASSPSGEKLFF.

This clonotype was seen at least ten times. The rearrangement joins TRBV6-1 to TRBJ1-6; no clear D. The length of the CDR3 is 13 residues. Deletions cut 7 bases from V and 6 bases from J, with 10 bases between. Germline V CDR1 and CDR2: MNHNS, SASEGT. In DNA form, the CDR3 reads TGTGCCAGCATGCGTGCCGTTAATTCACCCCTCCACTTT. It encodes CASMRAVNSPLHF.

This clonotype has ten or more counts. The chain joins TRBV15 to TRBJ1-4, with D possibly TRBD1 on 5 matching bases. The CDR3 runs to 14 residues. Germline V gives CDR1 LNHNV, CDR2 YYDKDF (reference sequence). V shed 6 bases and J shed 5 bases, with 13 bases lying between them. Here the CDR3 DNA reads TGTGCCACCAGACCCCGGGACTGGAATGAAAAACTGTTTTTT. It translates to CATRPRDWNEKLFF.

This clonotype was picked up many times. CDR3 DNA sequence: TGCAGTGCTAGAGAAGGGACAGGGGGCCAGCCCCAGCATTTT. Its translation is CSAREGTGGQPQHF. This sequence joins TRBV20-1 and TRBJ1-5, with TRBD1 matching 12 bases. Trimming at V came to 0 bases and at J to 7 bases, leaving 1 base not matched to a gene. Germline CDR1 DFQATT, CDR2 SNEGSKA (reference sequence). The CDR3 is 14 amino acids.

This clonotype occurred many times. The V and J genes are TRBV7-9 and TRBJ1-6; perhaps TRBD1 as D (6 bases). Deletions cut 5 bases from V and 5 bases from J, with 16 bases between. This CDR3 region has 16 residues. The V gene's germline CDR1 is SEHNR and CDR2 FQNEAQ (reference sequence). The CDR3 region has the DNA TGTGCCAGCAGCGAAAGAGGGACACCTAATAATTCACCCCTCCACTTT. Translating it yields CASSERGTPNNSPLHF.

This clonotype was detected only a few times. The gene calls are TRBV7-9 and TRBJ2-7, with 8 bases fitting TRBD1. V lost 5 bases and J lost 5; bases outside the gene matches: 11. CDR3 length: 15 residues. Germline V gene data show CDR1 as SEHNR and CDR2 as FQNEAQ (reference sequence). This CDR3 is CASSEDGQGYDEQYF. The CDR3 coding sequence is TGTGCCAGCAGCGAGGACGGACAGGGCTATGACGAGCAGTACTTC.

The rearrangement uses TRBV6-6 and TRBJ2-5; D call uncertain. Germline loops: CDR1 MNHNY, CDR2 SVGAGI (reference sequence). V was trimmed by 0 bases and J by 3 bases, leaving 11 bases between them. The CDR3 spans 15 residues. The CDR3 here is CASSYSGPEKETQYF. In DNA, the CDR3 is TGTGCCAGCAGTTACTCAGGGCCGGAGAAAGAGACCCAGTACTTC.